The present entry profiles one T cell receptor beta chain with its context. Its antigen remains unknown. This sample was included in a study of T cell responses to AZD1222 COVID-19 vaccine. Some clones are missing from TCRdb's copy, which holds only in-frame ones; the method was immunoSEQ multiplex PCR. This sample has 110,000 to 150,000 clones, with approximately 94% found just once. J was trimmed by 2 bases and V by 8 bases; bases with no gene match: 3. CDR3 length: 13 residues. Germline V gives CDR1 WSHSY, CDR2 SAAADI. Findings and limits, study-wide: Vaccine-associated CD4 TCRs spanned spike, dominant at 160-218 and 743-854. Among AZD1222 vaccinees, only 5 to 7 were seropositive at baseline.

The chain uses TRBV10-2 and TRBJ1-3; 7 nucleotides match TRBD1. The origin of this receptor is an adult in good health. The material was peripheral blood, obtained on day 0 of AZD1222 vaccination. CDR3 coding DNA: TGCGCCAGCGATACAGGGGCTGGAAACACCATATATTTT. It is translated as CASDTGAGNTIYF.